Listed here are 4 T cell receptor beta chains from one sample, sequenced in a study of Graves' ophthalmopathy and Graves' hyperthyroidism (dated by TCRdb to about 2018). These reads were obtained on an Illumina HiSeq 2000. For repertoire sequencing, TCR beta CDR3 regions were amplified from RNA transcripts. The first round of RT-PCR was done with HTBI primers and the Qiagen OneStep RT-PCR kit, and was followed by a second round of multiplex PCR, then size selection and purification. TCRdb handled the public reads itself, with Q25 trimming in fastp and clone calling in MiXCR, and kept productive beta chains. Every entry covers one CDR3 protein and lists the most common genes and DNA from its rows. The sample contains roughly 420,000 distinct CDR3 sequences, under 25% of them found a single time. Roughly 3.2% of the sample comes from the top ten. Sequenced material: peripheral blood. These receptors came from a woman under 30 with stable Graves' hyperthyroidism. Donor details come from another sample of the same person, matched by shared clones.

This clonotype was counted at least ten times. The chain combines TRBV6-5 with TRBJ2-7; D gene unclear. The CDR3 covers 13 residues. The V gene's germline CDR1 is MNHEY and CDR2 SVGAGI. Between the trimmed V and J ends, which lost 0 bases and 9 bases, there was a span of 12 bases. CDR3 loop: CASSYSPAGGQYF. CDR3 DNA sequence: TGTGCCAGCAGTTACTCCCCGGCTGGCGGGCAGTACTTC.

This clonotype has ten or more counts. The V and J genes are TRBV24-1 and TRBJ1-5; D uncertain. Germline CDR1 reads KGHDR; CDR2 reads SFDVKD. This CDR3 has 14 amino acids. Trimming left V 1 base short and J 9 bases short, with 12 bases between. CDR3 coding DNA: TGTGCCACCAGTGATTTCCGGGTGGGATGGCCCCAGCATTTT. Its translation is CATSDFRVGWPQHF.

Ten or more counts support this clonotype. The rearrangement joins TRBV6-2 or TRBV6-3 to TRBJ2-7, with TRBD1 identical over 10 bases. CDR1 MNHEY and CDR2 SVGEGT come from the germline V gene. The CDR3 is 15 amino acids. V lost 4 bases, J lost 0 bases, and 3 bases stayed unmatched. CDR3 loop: CASSWDRGNSYEQYF. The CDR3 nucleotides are TGTGCCAGCAGTTGGGACAGGGGTAACTCCTACGAGCAGTACTTC.

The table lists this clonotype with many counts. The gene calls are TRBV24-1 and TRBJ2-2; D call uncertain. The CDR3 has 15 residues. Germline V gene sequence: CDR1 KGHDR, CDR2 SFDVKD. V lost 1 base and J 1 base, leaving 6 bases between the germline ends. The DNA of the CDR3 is TGTGCCACCAGTGATTTAAGGAAGAACACCGGGGAGCTGTTTTTT. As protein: CATSDLRKNTGELFF.